These 10 T cell receptor beta chains came from one sample sequenced in a study of T cells in women clearing cervical HPV infection (dated by TCRdb to about 2018). The library was prepared using the immunoSEQ multiplex PCR assay. TCRdb mirrors the immuneACCESS table, restricted to in-frame sequences. Some clones are absent from its copies; in checked studies, under half trace to an unresolved V gene, and the reason for the others is unknown. The sample's table covers some 31,000 clones. The ten largest clones represent 2.5% to 3.5% of the sample. Sequencing input: blood buffy coat. The receptors were gathered from a woman aged 18 to 75 with a cervical HPV16 infection that either progressed to CIN3+ or cleared (not recorded which).

In the case of this clone: The CDR3 end falls 3 residues outside the read, so it is completed with the germline J gene. The chain combines TRBV6-1 with TRBJ1-2, with 8 bases that match TRBD1. Germline CDR1 is MNHNS and CDR2 is SASEGT. CDR3 length: 14 amino acids. The CDR3 bases that were read are TGTGCCAGCAGTGATAATCAGGGGGCGCGAGGC. This gives the protein CASSDNQGARG. In full, the CDR3 reads CASSDNQGARGYTF.

Comment on this clone: The read ends 3 residues early relative to the CDR3; the germline J gene fills the gap. The chain employs TRBV5-6 and TRBJ2-1; a weak D match, TRBD2 (5 bases). CDR3 size: 13 residues. Deletions cut 5 bases from V and 8 bases from J, with 14 bases between. Germline CDR1 reads SGHDT; CDR2 reads YYEEEE. The CDR3 loop is CASSSLYGDEQFF. CDR3 DNA, as far as it was read: TGTGCCAGCAGTAGCTTGTACGGGGATGAG.

Points on this clone: The read terminates 3 residues ahead of where the CDR3 ends, so the germline J gene completes it. The chain links TRBV7-9 to TRBJ1-4; D remains unclear. Germline values: CDR1 SEHNR, CDR2 FQNEAQ (reference sequence). The germline V and J ends were trimmed by 5 bases and 4 bases, with 5 bases remaining between them. CDR3 length equals 12 residues. Incomplete CDR3 DNA: TGTGCCAGCAGCCTAAATAATGAAAAA. It yields the protein CASSLNNEK. The whole CDR3 is CASSLNNEKLFF.

In regard to this clone: The read finishes 3 residues shy of the CDR3 end, and the germline J gene is used to complete it. The chain recombines TRBV12-3 or TRBV12-4 with TRBJ2-3; the match to TRBD2 covers 9 bases. V lost 5 bases to trimming and J lost 3 bases; unmatched junction nucleotides: 3. The CDR3 loop spans 14 amino acids. This chain's CDR3 is CASSPGLATDTQYF. CDR3 bases read: TGTGCCAGCAGTCCGGGACTAGCTACAGATACG.

To note about this clone: The read terminates 3 residues before the CDR3 end, so the remaining end is supplied by the germline J gene. This rearrangement joins TRBV7-9 to TRBJ1-2, with D possibly TRBD1 on 6 matching bases. This CDR3 is 15 amino acids long. Germline CDR1 SEHNR, CDR2 FQNEAQ (reference sequence). CDR3 DNA, as far as it was read: TGTGCCAGCAGCGATACCGGGACACATCCCTACGAC. Its protein product is CASSDTGTHPYD. The entire CDR3 sequence reads CASSDTGTHPYDYTF. Based on the CDR3 plus reference TRBV7-9 and TRBJ1-2, the full variable domain is DTGVSQNPRHKITKRGQNVTFRCDPISEHNRLYWYRQTLGQGPEFLTYFQNEAQLEKSRLLSDRFSAERPKGSFSTLEIQRTEQGDSAMYLCASSDTGTHPYDYTFGSGTRLTVV.

On this clone itself: The read falls 3 residues short of the CDR3 end, and the missing part is taken from the germline J gene. This rearrangement joins TRBV30 to TRBJ2-3, with D perhaps matching TRBD1 or TRBD2 (5 bases each). V lost 2 bases and J lost 8, with 20 bases in between. The CDR3 is 15 amino acids. Germline CDR1 GTSNPN, CDR2 SVGIG (reference sequence). This chain's CDR3 is CAWSQQQQEVSTQYF. The covered CDR3 bases are TGTGCCTGGAGTCAACAACAACAGGAGGTCAGTACG.

Worth noting for this clone: The read ends 3 residues shy of where the CDR3 ends; the end is completed using the germline J gene. The rearrangement joins TRBV7-2 to TRBJ1-5; D is perhaps TRBD1 (5 bases). Trimming stripped 4 bases from V and 3 bases from J, with 13 bases between. Germline V gene data show CDR1 as SGHTA and CDR2 as FQGNSA. The CDR3 is made up of 15 amino acids. The CDR3 region is CASSSRRGPNQPQHF. The DNA read from the CDR3 is TGTGCCAGCAGCTCTCGGCGGGGACCCAATCAGCCC.

Points on this clone: The read gets to within 3 residues of the CDR3 end, and the germline J gene fills in the rest. This rearrangement joins TRBV7-2 to TRBJ1-5, with D hard to call. CDR3 length: 13 residues. V was cut by 2 bases and J by 4 bases, with 6 bases left in between. Germline V CDR1 and CDR2: SGHTA, FQGNSA. Incomplete CDR3 DNA: TGTGCCAGCAGCTTAAACAAAAATCAGCCC. It is translated as CASSLNKNQP. The whole CDR3 is CASSLNKNQPQHF.

Comment on this clone: The CDR3 goes on 3 residues after the read ends, and that part is filled in from the germline J gene. The chain employs TRBV6-4 and TRBJ2-5; 9 bases fit TRBD2. The CDR3 contains 16 residues. In germline, CDR1 is MRHNA, CDR2 SNTAGT. V lost 2 bases and J lost 2; bases outside the gene matches: 6. Partial CDR3 DNA: TGTGCCAGCAGTGACACGGCGGGAGGGCCACAAGAGACC. Encoded protein: CASSDTAGGPQET. In full, the CDR3 is CASSDTAGGPQETQYF.

With regard to this clone: The read halts 3 residues ahead of the CDR3 end, with the missing end drawn from the germline J gene. V usage is TRBV19 and J usage is TRBJ1-2; TRBD1 matches 8 bases. Trimming at V came to 4 bases and at J to 4 bases, leaving 2 bases not matched to a gene. From germline, CDR1 is LNHDA and CDR2 SQIVND (reference sequence). The CDR3 has 13 amino acids. This CDR3 reads CASSSQGAYGYTF. CDR3 DNA, as far as it was read: TGTGCCAGTAGTAGCCAGGGGGCCTATGGC.